The 22 T cell receptor beta chains listed next were all sequenced from one sample in a study of early T cells in non-severe SARS-CoV-2 infection. TCRdb re-called the 5' RACE reads with MiXCR, one entry per CDR3 protein. The table records 55,000 to 65,000 distinct CDR3 sequences, 12% of them present only once. Sequencing was performed on whole blood. These receptors came from an adult who was a healthcare worker with PCR-confirmed SARS-CoV-2 infection or an uninfected control (not recorded which).

This clonotype was seen many times. V gene TRBV18 combines with J gene TRBJ2-7; tentatively, D is TRBD1 (6 bases). The CDR3 covers 12 residues. Between the trimmed V and J ends, which lost 2 bases and 7 bases, there was a span of 9 bases. Germline V gene sequence: CDR1 KGHSH, CDR2 LQKENI. The DNA for the CDR3 is TGTGCCAGCTCACCAGGGGGCTGGGAGCAGTACTTC. This translates into CASSPGGWEQYF.

Many counts were recorded for this clonotype. The V call is TRBV3-1, the J call TRBJ2-1; D uncertain. The germline V gene encodes CDR1 LGHDT and CDR2 YNNKEL (reference sequence). Trimming took off 2 bases at V and 6 bases at J, with 5 bases between the two ends. The length of the CDR3 is 12 residues. This chain's CDR3 is CASSQKGNEQFF. In DNA, the CDR3 is TGTGCCAGCAGCCAAAAGGGCAATGAGCAGTTCTTC.

The chain joins TRBV14 to TRBJ2-1, with D uncertain. V shed 2 bases and J shed 0 bases, with 8 bases lying between them. The germline V gene has CDR1 SGHDN and CDR2 FVKESK. The CDR3 contains 15 residues. The CDR3 DNA reads as TGTGCCAGCAGCCAAAAGGAACCCTCCTACAATGAGCAGTTCTTC. Its protein is CASSQKEPSYNEQFF.

The rearrangement links TRBV5-6 to TRBJ2-5, with 8 nucleotides matching TRBD2. Germline CDR1 is SGHDT and CDR2 is YYEEEE. The CDR3 runs 16 residues. J was trimmed by 1 base and V by 7 bases; bases with no gene match: 12. CDR3 in amino acids: CASFAGGGPSQETQYF. The DNA for the CDR3 is TGTGCCAGCTTCGCGGGGGGCGGGCCCAGCCAAGAGACCCAGTACTTC.

This clonotype was seen many times. This chain joins TRBV29-1 and TRBJ2-7; D is unclear. Germline V gives CDR1 SQVTM, CDR2 ANQGSEA. The CDR3 totals 12 residues. V lost 6 bases, J lost 5 bases, and 14 bases lay in between. In DNA, the CDR3 is TGCAGCGTCGGACCCAATCCTGACGAGCAGTACTTC. As protein: CSVGPNPDEQYF.

This clonotype was recorded at least ten times. The CDR3 DNA follows: TGCAGCGTTGACAGCTATGGCTACACCTTC. Protein: CSVDSYGYTF. This chain connects TRBV29-1 to TRBJ1-2, with D hard to call. CDR1 and CDR2 from the germline V gene are SQVTM and ANQGSEA. The germline V and J ends were trimmed by 3 bases and 4 bases, with 3 bases remaining between them. This CDR3 is built from 10 residues.

This clonotype was seen at least ten times. The chain carries TRBV6-5 and TRBJ1-5, with 7 nucleotides matching TRBD1. The CDR3 totals 14 residues. Per germline, CDR1 MNHEY and CDR2 SVGAGI. The trim removed 5 bases at V and 2 bases at J, leaving 3 bases unmatched. CDR3 in amino acids: CASSLGTGNQPQHF. Here the CDR3 DNA reads TGTGCCAGCAGTCTCGGGACAGGCAATCAGCCCCAGCATTTT.

The chain uses TRBV28 and TRBJ2-7, with TRBD2 identical over 8 bases. Trimming took 4 bases from V and 5 from J; bases not matched to a gene: 10. Germline lookup yields CDR1 MDHEN and CDR2 SYDVKM. The CDR3 is 15 amino acids. CDR3 region: CASSSPGGRSNEQYF. CDR3 DNA: TGTGCCAGCAGTTCCCCTGGCGGGAGGAGTAACGAGCAGTACTTC.

The V and J genes are TRBV20-1 and TRBJ1-2; D gene uncertain. The V end was cut by 6 bases, the J end by 2 bases, with 19 bases between. CDR3 size: 15 residues. Germline values: CDR1 DFQATT, CDR2 SNEGSKA (reference sequence). CDR3 bases: TGCAGTGCCTCCCCCCCCGCGGCGGCCAACTATGGCTACACCTTC. Its translation is CSASPPAAANYGYTF.

The chain recombines TRBV20-1 with TRBJ2-5; D is ambiguous. The ends were cut back, 1 base at V and 2 bases at J, with 5 bases in the middle. The length of the CDR3 is 12 residues. Germline CDR1 DFQATT, CDR2 SNEGSKA (reference sequence). Here the CDR3 DNA reads TGCAGTGCTAGAGCGGGTCAAGAGACCCAGTACTTC. The encoded protein is CSARAGQETQYF.

The J gene is TRBJ2-7, the V gene TRBV30; D not resolved. Per the germline V gene, CDR1 is GTSNPN and CDR2 is SVGIG (reference sequence). V was shortened by 4 bases and J by 0 bases, with 4 bases between the two germline ends. The CDR3 is 11 residues long. For the CDR3, the DNA is TGTGCCTGGATTAACTCCTACGAGCAGTACTTC. It yields the protein CAWINSYEQYF.

CDR3 sequence reads: CSVEDRHRGKYGYTF. In DNA form, the CDR3 reads TGCAGCGTTGAAGATCGACACAGGGGAAAGTATGGCTACACCTTC. The V gene is TRBV29-1, the J gene TRBJ1-2; 7 nucleotides match TRBD1. This CDR3 region has 15 residues. The germline gives CDR1 SQVTM, CDR2 ANQGSEA. After removal of 0 bases from V and 5 bases from J, the junction contained 9 bases not matched to a gene.

The chain carries TRBV6-5 and TRBJ2-1; the D call may be TRBD1 or TRBD2 (5 bases each). Trimming pared 10 bases from V and 2 bases from J, leaving 15 bases between. The CDR3 runs 14 residues. The germline V gene encodes CDR1 MNHEY and CDR2 SVGAGI. The CDR3, as DNA: TGTGCCACAATCGGGACGGACACCTACAATGAGCAGTTCTTC. This sequence encodes CATIGTDTYNEQFF.

This clonotype occurred a few times. The gene calls are TRBV5-1 and TRBJ1-4, with D possibly TRBD1 on 5 matching bases. Germline V gene data show CDR1 as SGHRS and CDR2 as YFSETQ. V was clipped by 4 bases and J by 0 bases, with 10 bases between them. This CDR3 spans 15 amino acids. CDR3: CASSAGTTTNEKLFF. DNA of the CDR3: TGCGCCAGCAGCGCGGGGACCACAACTAATGAAAAACTGTTTTTT.

The chain couples TRBV25-1 to TRBJ2-2; D is unresolved. Germline V gene sequence: CDR1 MGHDK, CDR2 SYGVNS. This CDR3 spans 13 amino acids. Trimming took 1 base from V and 6 from J, leaving 6 bases between them. Here the CDR3 reads CASSELVAGELFF. DNA of the CDR3: TGTGCCAGCAGTGAATTGGTCGCCGGGGAGCTGTTTTTT.

In this sample, this clonotype turned up many times. The rearrangement joins TRBV7-2 to TRBJ2-7; D tentatively fits TRBD1 or TRBD2 (5 bases each). V lost 8 bases and J 2 bases, leaving 13 bases between the germline ends. The germline CDR1 and CDR2 sequences are SGHTA and FQGNSA. The length of the CDR3 is 13 residues. CDR3 sequence: CASGRDAAYEQYF. CDR3 sequence (DNA): TGTGCCAGCGGCCGGGACGCAGCCTACGAGCAGTACTTC.

In its sample, this clonotype was seen many times. The V call is TRBV28, the J call TRBJ1-2, with TRBD1 matching over 9 bases. The V segment lost 8 bases and the J segment 8 bases; nucleotides outside the gene matches: 6. Germline lookup yields CDR1 MDHEN and CDR2 SYDVKM. This CDR3 spans 12 amino acids. CDR3 region: CASGQGMGGYTF. CDR3 DNA sequence: TGTGCCAGCGGACAGGGGATGGGAGGCTACACCTTC.

This clonotype has a count of ten or more. This chain connects TRBV19 to TRBJ1-5, with D possibly being TRBD1 (5 bases). Trimming removed 2 bases at V and 5 bases at J, with 13 bases between. Germline V gene lookup returns CDR1 LNHDA and CDR2 SQIVND (reference sequence). The CDR3 has 15 amino acids. This CDR3 is CASSIPTGGHQPQHF. The CDR3 coding sequence is TGTGCCAGTAGTATACCGACGGGGGGACATCAGCCCCAGCATTTT.

The rearrangement links TRBV20-1 to TRBJ1-2; D is undetermined. CDR1 DFQATT and CDR2 SNEGSKA come from the germline V gene (reference sequence). This CDR3 spans 14 amino acids. The V end lost 2 bases, the J end lost 3 bases, and 13 bases lay between the germline ends. The CDR3 sequence: CSARITGVDYGYTF. CDR3 sequence (DNA): TGCAGTGCTAGAATCACGGGTGTTGACTATGGCTACACCTTC.

A note on this clonotype: A much more abundant neighbour one base away suggests this may be a read error. The V call is TRBV2, the J call TRBJ1-6, with TRBD1 matching over 12 bases. There are 15 residues in the CDR3. CDR1 and CDR2 from the germline V gene are SNHLY and FYNNEI. The junction had 2 bases not matched to a gene; V was cut back by 6 bases and J by 5 bases. The CDR3 sequence is CASRGTGGDNSPLHF. The CDR3, as DNA: TGTGCCAGCAGAGGGACAGGGGGCGATAATTCACCCCTCCACTTT.

This clonotype was counted many times. This chain joins TRBV27 and TRBJ2-1, with 11 bases that match TRBD2. This CDR3 spans 15 amino acids. V lost 6 bases, J lost 8 bases, and 9 bases stayed unmatched. The germline CDR1 and CDR2 sequences are MNHEY and SMNVEV (reference sequence). CDR3 in amino acids: CASRSIAGGLDEQFF. CDR3 in DNA: TGTGCCAGCAGGTCCATAGCGGGAGGGTTGGATGAGCAGTTCTTC.

This clonotype was counted ten times or more. The rearrangement joins TRBV7-2 to TRBJ2-7, with D possibly matching TRBD1 (6 bases). The CDR3 length is 13 residues. Germline values: CDR1 SGHTA, CDR2 FQGNSA. Trimming removed 2 bases from V and 3 bases from J, with 8 bases in between. Here the CDR3 DNA reads TGTGCCAGCAGCTTAACAGGGTTCTACGAGCAGTACTTC. Protein: CASSLTGFYEQYF.